The rows below give T cell receptor beta chains drawn from one sample of a study of T-cell reconstitution after alpha-beta-depleted transplantation in children. TCRdb itself ran the PCR reads through MiXCR, one entry per CDR3 protein. The sample lists about 160,000 distinct CDR3 sequences; 11% were seen once. The source was PBMCs, collected before TCRalphabeta/CD19-depleted stem cell transplant. Receptors were obtained from a boy aged 2 to 10 with acute myeloid leukemia, due to receive a stem cell transplant. CDR3s include the opening cysteine and the closing phenylalanine or tryptophan. The D gene is left open where the match is weak. Clone sizes are given selectively: once, few, many, or a class where the clone is expanded.

NA,NA,TRBV10-1,TRBJ2-5,CASSESSLQGTQYF,TGCGCCAGCAGTGAGTCATCCCTTCAGGGGACCCAGTACTTC
TRBD1,NA,TRBV5-8,TRBJ1-1,CASSYPTGSTEAFF,TGTGCCAGCAGCTACCCGACAGGGAGCACTGAAGCTTTCTTT
NA,many,TRBV12-3/TRBV12-4,TRBJ2-7,CASRQQGTDEQYF,TGTGCCAGCAGACAACAGGGTACGGACGAGCAGTACTTC
TRBD2,many,TRBV6-1,TRBJ2-1,CASSGGATSYNEQFF,TGTGCCAGCAGCGGGGGGGCCACCTCCTACAATGAGCAGTTCTTC
TRBD2,many,TRBV5-1,TRBJ2-5,CASSLEVAGTQYF,TGCGCCAGCAGCTTGGAAGTAGCGGGGACCCAGTACTTC
TRBD1,many,TRBV6-4,TRBJ2-2,CASSASGTAKLFF,TGTGCCAGCAGTGCCTCAGGGACAGCGAAGCTGTTTTTT
NA,many,TRBV5-1,TRBJ2-7,CASSLTAPYEQYF,TGCGCCAGCAGCTTGACAGCCCCCTACGAGCAGTACTTC
NA,many,TRBV12-3/TRBV12-4,TRBJ2-6,CASSLEGRRTGANVLTF,TGTGCCAGCAGTTTAGAAGGCCGAAGGACTGGGGCCAACGTCCTGACTTTC
NA,few,TRBV6-1,TRBJ2-1,CASSKQGGSYNEQFF,TGTGCCAGCAGTAAACAAGGGGGCTCCTACAATGAGCAGTTCTTC
TRBD2,many,TRBV20-1,TRBJ2-5,CSALRGGGSGETQYF,TGCAGTGCTCTTCGAGGCGGGGGTTCGGGGGAGACCCAGTACTTC
NA,NA,TRBV7-9,TRBJ2-5,CASSLRTGLPTQYF,TGTGCCAGCAGCTTAAGGACGGGGCTCCCGACCCAGTACTTC
TRBD2,many,TRBV3-1,TRBJ2-4,CASSQDPREGNIQYF,TGTGCCAGCAGCCAAGATCCGAGGGAGGGAAACATTCAGTACTTC
NA,many,TRBV2,TRBJ2-2,CASTQRGGWELFF,TGTGCCAGCACCCAACGAGGGGGGTGGGAGCTGTTTTTT
NA,many,TRBV11-1,TRBJ2-6,CASSLVQGRPSGANVLTF,TGTGCCAGCAGCTTAGTCCAGGGAAGACCATCTGGGGCCAACGTCCTGACTTTC
NA,many,TRBV5-1,TRBJ2-5,CASSHPAETQYF,TGCGCCAGCAGCCATCCCGCAGAGACCCAGTACTTC
NA,many,TRBV2,TRBJ2-1,CASSRTSSYNEQFF,TGTGCCAGCAGTCGGACCAGCTCCTACAATGAGCAGTTCTTC
NA,many,TRBV5-1,TRBJ1-6,CASSRTVPQESPLHF,TGCGCCAGCAGCCGCACAGTGCCCCAGGAATCACCCCTCCACTTT
NA,many,TRBV28,TRBJ2-5,CASSFPGAQGETQYF,TGTGCCAGCAGTTTTCCGGGGGCGCAGGGGGAGACCCAGTACTTC
NA,NA,TRBV28,TRBJ2-2,CASSLADRNTGELFF,TGTGCCAGCAGTTTAGCGGACCGGAACACCGGGGAGCTGTTTTTT
NA,NA,TRBV23-1,TRBJ2-1,CASKGVGPILKGVSNNEQFF,TGCGCCAGCAAAGGGGTGGGGCCGATTTTGAAAGGTGTCTCGAACAATGAGCAGTTCTTC
TRBD2,many,TRBV20-1,TRBJ2-3,CSWTSGGKSDTQYF,TGCAGCTGGACTAGCGGGGGAAAGTCAGATACGCAGTATTTT
TRBD2,many,TRBV27,TRBJ2-1,CASRASGGNEQFF,TGTGCCAGCAGGGCTAGCGGAGGAAATGAGCAGTTCTTC
NA,many,TRBV20-1,TRBJ2-5,CSASGGQETQYF,TGCAGTGCTAGTGGCGGCCAAGAGACCCAGTACTTC
TRBD1,many,TRBV27,TRBJ1-5,CASSFGTGDQPQHF,TGTGCCAGCAGTTTTGGGACAGGGGATCAGCCCCAGCATTTT
NA,NA,TRBV7-9,TRBJ2-3,CASSPRVDTQYF,TGTGCCAGCAGCCCTAGAGTGGATACGCAGTATTTT
NA,many,TRBV29-1,TRBJ2-5,CSVLYRDDQTQYF,TGCAGCGTCCTGTATAGGGACGACCAGACCCAGTACTTC
TRBD2,many,TRBV18,TRBJ2-7,CASSPGLADSYEQYF,TGTGCCAGCTCACCCGGACTAGCGGATTCCTACGAGCAGTACTTC
NA,NA,TRBV20-1,TRBJ1-4,CSARLTLTRNEKLFF,TGCAGTGCTCGGCTCACGTTGACAAGAAATGAAAAACTGTTTTTT
NA,NA,TRBV19,TRBJ1-1,CASSLAGGDTEAFF,TGTGCCAGTAGTTTGGCCGGGGGGGACACTGAAGCTTTCTTT
TRBD2,NA,TRBV10-2,TRBJ2-1,CASSDGASGNMWRVF,TGCGCCAGCAGTGATGGGGCTAGCGGGAACATGTGGCGAGTCTTC
NA,many,TRBV7-3,TRBJ2-6,CASSLSPPGSGANVLTF,TGTGCCAGCAGCTTAAGCCCCCCGGGGTCTGGGGCCAACGTCCTGACTTTC
NA,many,TRBV29-1,TRBJ1-1,CSVEDSGSPMNTEAFF,TGCAGCGTTGAAGATTCAGGGAGCCCGATGAACACTGAAGCTTTCTTT
NA,NA,TRBV20-1,TRBJ1-2,CSAGTGLAYGYTF,TGCAGTGCTGGAACAGGCTTGGCCTATGGCTACACCTTC
NA,many,TRBV20-1,TRBJ1-1,CSGLEDSWQGAFF,TGCAGTGGGTTAGAGGACAGTTGGCAGGGAGCTTTCTTT
NA,many,TRBV12-3/TRBV12-4,TRBJ1-5,CASNPSLSNQPQHF,TGTGCCAGCAACCCCTCCCTGAGCAATCAGCCCCAGCATTTT
NA,many,TRBV28,TRBJ2-1,CASSPGARRGVHEQFF,TGTGCCAGCAGCCCAGGGGCGCGGAGGGGGGTCCATGAGCAGTTCTTC
NA,NA,TRBV28,TRBJ2-7,CASRNSYEQYF,TGTGCCAGCAGGAACTCCTACGAGCAGTACTTC
TRBD2,many,TRBV7-8,TRBJ2-5,CASSLLRGLASQETQYF,TGTGCCAGCAGCTTATTGCGGGGACTAGCGTCTCAAGAGACCCAGTACTTC
TRBD2,many,TRBV5-1,TRBJ2-1,CASNLAGGVYEQFF,TGCGCCAGCAATCTCGCGGGAGGCGTGTATGAGCAGTTCTTC
NA,NA,TRBV19,TRBJ1-4,CASSIGRTIEKLFF,TGTGCCAGTAGTATCGGACGGACTATTGAAAAACTGTTTTTT
NA,NA,TRBV12-3/TRBV12-4,TRBJ2-3,CASSFRTARSAQYF,TGTGCCAGCAGTTTTCGGACTGCCAGGTCAGCGCAGTATTTT
TRBD2,many,TRBV11-3,TRBJ2-3,CASSSGLAGDFDTQYF,TGTGCCAGCAGCTCTGGACTAGCGGGGGATTTCGATACGCAGTATTTT
NA,many,TRBV20-1,TRBJ2-6,CSAVQGAGANVLTF,TGCAGTGCTGTACAGGGAGCAGGGGCCAACGTCCTGACTTTC
TRBD1,many,TRBV6-5,TRBJ1-1,CASSYRTGMTEAFF,TGTGCCAGCAGTTATCGGACAGGGATGACTGAAGCTTTCTTT
NA,many,TRBV7-9,TRBJ2-7,CASSPLPSYEQYF,TGTGCCAGCAGCCCGCTGCCCTCCTACGAGCAGTACTTC